Below, 16 T cell receptor beta chains from the same sample are listed, as sequenced in a study of shared T cell receptors in the human thymus. Sequenced by immunoSEQ multiplex PCR; TCRdb stores in-frame clones only, minus some. Among roughly 500,000 clones listed, 70% to 80% were seen once. These data are also associated with another study on human thymus T cells.

Source material: thymocytes. These receptors came from a boy in the first two years of life with a congenital heart defect.

The rearrangement links TRBV7-9 to TRBJ2-1; TRBD2 might be the D (5 bases). CDR1 SEHNR and CDR2 FQNEAQ come from the germline V gene (reference sequence). The length of the CDR3 is 14 residues. Trimming removed 1 base at V and 2 bases at J, with 6 bases between. The CDR3, as DNA: TGTGCCAGCAGCTTAGGGACTCCCTACAATGAGCAGTTCTTC. This gives the protein CASSLGTPYNEQFF.

The chain carries TRBV4-1 and TRBJ2-3, with 9 bases matching TRBD2. The CDR3 contains 21 residues. Losses at the gene ends were 0 bases for V and 1 base for J; bases not matched to a gene: 17. Germline V lookup: CDR1 MGHRA, CDR2 YSYEKL. CDR3 in DNA: TGCGCCAGCAGCCAAGATCGAGGATCTAGCGGGAATGGGTCGGGCACAGATACGCAGTATTTT. Its translation is CASSQDRGSSGNGSGTDTQYF.

The J gene is TRBJ2-5, the V gene TRBV25-1, with D possibly matching TRBD2 (6 bases). CDR1 and CDR2 from the germline V gene are MGHDK and SYGVNS. There are 15 residues in the CDR3. V lost 2 bases and J 2 bases, leaving 12 bases between the germline ends. CDR3 nucleotides: TGTGCCAGCAGTGAAAGAGGACTAACTCAAGAGACCCAGTACTTC. This gives the protein CASSERGLTQETQYF.

The V and J genes are TRBV18 and TRBJ2-7; 9 nucleotides match TRBD1. There are 16 residues in the CDR3. In germline, CDR1 is KGHSH, CDR2 LQKENI. The junction had 9 bases not matched to a gene; V was cut back by 4 bases and J by 2 bases. CDR3 nucleotide sequence: TGTGCCAGCTCACAACAGGGACAGGGTATCACCTACGAGCAGTACTTC. Amino acid sequence: CASSQQGQGITYEQYF. Looking up the rest from reference TRBV18 and TRBJ2-7 gives the full variable domain: NAGVMQNPRHLVRRRGQEARLRCSPMKGHSHVYWYRQLPEEGLKFMVYLQKENIIDESGMPKERFSAEFPKEGPSILRIQQVVRGDSAAYFCASSQQGQGITYEQYFGPGTRLTVT.

The chain has TRBV28 and TRBJ2-5, with 8 bases lining up with TRBD2. The trim removed 4 bases at V and 5 bases at J, leaving 3 bases unmatched. Germline V CDR1 and CDR2: MDHEN, SYDVKM. This CDR3 has 13 amino acids. The CDR3 loop reads CASSSREEETQYF. The CDR3 region has the DNA TGTGCCAGCAGTTCGCGGGAGGAGGAGACCCAGTACTTC.

The rearrangement uses TRBV19 and TRBJ2-5, with TRBD2 matching over 9 bases. The junction had 6 bases not matched to a gene; V was cut back by 6 bases and J by 4 bases. Germline lookup yields CDR1 LNHDA and CDR2 SQIVND (reference sequence). This CDR3 region has 14 residues. The CDR3 is CASRGGRVGETQYF. DNA for the CDR3: TGTGCCAGTAGGGGCGGGAGGGTCGGAGAGACCCAGTACTTC.

J is TRBJ2-7 and V is TRBV11-3; 8 bases map to TRBD2. CDR3 length equals 17 residues. CDR1 SGHNT and CDR2 YENEEA come from the germline V gene. The trim removed 8 bases at V and 2 bases at J, leaving 17 bases unmatched. The CDR3 region is CASSSCGATSATYEQYF. The CDR3, as DNA: TGTGCCAGCTCGTCCTGCGGTGCGACTAGCGCTACCTACGAGCAGTACTTC.

This clone was counted a single time. The chain recombines TRBV28 with TRBJ1-2, with D unclear. The ends were cut back, 4 bases at V and 8 bases at J, with 11 bases in the middle. The CDR3 totals 12 residues. Germline V CDR1 and CDR2: MDHEN, SYDVKM. CDR3 bases: TGTGCCAGCAGTTCGGGAGAAGAGGGCTACACCTTC. It yields the protein CASSSGEEGYTF.

This rearrangement joins TRBV10-2 to TRBJ2-7, with 9 bases lining up with TRBD2. The CDR3 is made up of 17 amino acids. Germline lookup yields CDR1 WSHSY and CDR2 SAAADI. V dropped 0 bases and J dropped 7; count of bases not matched to a gene: 13. The DNA for the CDR3 is TGCGCCAGCAGTGAGTCGATGGTAGCGGGAGCCTCTGAGGAGCAGTACTTC. This sequence encodes CASSESMVAGASEEQYF.

This clone was observed a few times. The V and J genes are TRBV4-2 and TRBJ2-7, with D tentatively TRBD2 (6 bases). Germline V CDR1 and CDR2: LGHNA, YNFKEQ. Trimming removed 0 bases from V and 2 bases from J, with 17 bases in between. The CDR3 consists of 17 residues. The CDR3 DNA is TGTGCCAGCAGCCAAGAATCGGTAGCGGACAAACCCTACGAGCAGTACTTC. Its translation is CASSQESVADKPYEQYF.

The chain recombines TRBV4-3 with TRBJ2-2; D is uncertain. Per the germline V gene, CDR1 is LGHNA and CDR2 is YSLEER. Trimming left V 5 bases short and J 3 bases short, with 19 bases between. This CDR3 has 17 residues. The CDR3 coding sequence is TGCGCCAGCAGCACCCAATGGCGGAGCCGAGACACCGGGGAGCTGTTTTTT. Residues: CASSTQWRSRDTGELFF.

The chain carries TRBV25-1 and TRBJ2-2; D is unresolved. Per germline, CDR1 MGHDK and CDR2 SYGVNS. V lost 1 base and J lost 4, with 7 bases in between. The CDR3 length is 14 residues. The CDR3 loop reads CASSELVGTGELFF. The CDR3 nucleotides read TGTGCCAGCAGTGAATTGGTCGGCACCGGGGAGCTGTTTTTT.

The V and J genes are TRBV28 and TRBJ2-2; D is possibly TRBD1 (5 bases). Germline loops: CDR1 MDHEN, CDR2 SYDVKM. V dropped 6 bases and J dropped 5 bases, with 10 bases sitting between them. The CDR3 is made up of 13 amino acids. CDR3 nucleotide sequence: TGTGCCAGCAGGTCAGGGCCAACCGGGGAGCTGTTTTTT. Its translation: CASRSGPTGELFF.

This clone was detected only once. The gene calls are TRBV7-6 and TRBJ2-1; 10 bases map to TRBD2. CDR1 and CDR2 (germline): SGHVS, FNYEAQ. V lost 2 bases, J lost 6 bases, and 4 bases stayed unmatched. The CDR3 contains 15 residues. This chain's CDR3 is CASSLLAGDGNEQFF. The CDR3 DNA is TGTGCCAGCAGCTTACTAGCGGGAGACGGCAATGAGCAGTTCTTC.

The J gene is TRBJ2-7, the V gene TRBV27, with 9 bases identical to TRBD2. The CDR3 totals 15 residues. Germline CDR1 and CDR2: MNHEY and SMNVEV (reference sequence). V was clipped by 5 bases and J by 4 bases; unmatched bases: 9. CDR3 nucleotides: TGTGCCAGCAGTGCCCCGGGACTAGCAGTTTACGAGCAGTACTTC. This sequence encodes CASSAPGLAVYEQYF.

The chain links TRBV12-5 to TRBJ2-5; TRBD2 aligns across 11 bases. CDR3 size: 19 residues. CDR1 and CDR2 from the germline V gene are LGHNT and FRNRAP. J was trimmed by 4 bases and V by 2 bases; bases with no gene match: 15. CDR3 nucleotide sequence: TGTGCTAGTGGTTTGCCCCCTAGACTAGCGGGGTTGTCCTCAGAGACCCAGTACTTC. Translating gives CASGLPPRLAGLSSETQYF.